The clone carrying this T cell receptor beta chain was observed a few times. Its antigen is unidentified. This record belongs to a study of identical twins. Notes on the study in general: Carriage of fewer insertions was seen in abundant cord blood beta clonotypes, whereas memory repertoires showed none.

One entry per CDR3 protein, called by TCRdb with MiXCR from the 5' RACE reads. The sample lists fewer than 900,000 distinct CDR3 sequences; 15% to 20% were seen once. This sample was shared with a second study, whose subject was T cells expressing NK-cell markers.

The sequence derives from a woman aged 18 to 35 in good health. The sequenced sample consisted of PBMCs.

CDR3 DNA sequence: TGTGCCAGCAGCTTCGGGACTACAGGCACAGATACGCAGTATTTT. Its translation: CASSFGTTGTDTQYF. This chain uses TRBV7-2 with TRBJ2-3, with 7 bases lining up with TRBD2. Trimming took 3 bases from V and 1 from J; bases not matched to a gene: 4. This CDR3 has 15 amino acids. Germline loops: CDR1 SGHTA, CDR2 FQGNSA.